What follows are 21 T cell receptor beta chains derived from one specimen sequenced in a study of T cell repertoires in cytomegalovirus infection. TCRdb fed the reads into MiXCR, producing one record per CDR3 protein. The data contain about 530,000 distinct CDR3 sequences, about 30% of them seen just once; the ten biggest clones take up under 15%. The sample was PBMCs. These receptor sequences come from a human donor in good health (CMV status not recorded). Some clones in this sample may be carry-over from other donors' samples.

The chain uses TRBV20-1 and TRBJ2-1; 14 bases match TRBD2. CDR1 DFQATT and CDR2 SNEGSKA come from the germline V gene (reference sequence). J lost 9 bases, V lost 6 bases, and 10 bases had no gene match. CDR3 size: 15 residues. The CDR3 DNA sequence: TGCAGTGCGCCCAGACTAGCGGGAGGGGGGGGTGAGCAGTTCTTC. Amino acids: CSAPRLAGGGGEQFF.

This clonotype came up once. The chain carries TRBV18 and TRBJ2-1; 7 positions match TRBD2. V shed 2 bases, J shed 0 bases, and the junction held 7 bases outside the gene matches. Per the germline V gene, CDR1 is KGHSH and CDR2 is LQKENI. CDR3 size: 17 residues. CDR3 amino acids: CASSPAVGGSSYNEQFF. As DNA, the CDR3 is TGTGCCAGCTCACCAGCGGTTGGCGGGAGCTCCTACAATGAGCAGTTCTTC. Filled out from reference TRBV18 and TRBJ2-1, the complete variable domain reads NAGVMQNPRHLVRRRGQEARLRCSPMKGHSHVYWYRQLPEEGLKFMVYLQKENIIDESGMPKERFSAEFPKEGPSILRIQQVVRGDSAAYFCASSPAVGGSSYNEQFFGPGTRLTVL.

This clonotype has just a few counts. This rearrangement joins TRBV7-9 to TRBJ1-1; the D gene is possibly TRBD1 (5 bases). With 3 bases removed from V and 8 bases from J, the gap between germline ends came to 10 bases. The CDR3 is made up of 12 amino acids. Per the germline V gene, CDR1 is SEHNR and CDR2 is FQNEAQ (reference sequence). In DNA form, the CDR3 reads TGTGCCAGCAGCTTGAGACAGTTCGAAGCTTTCTTT. Protein: CASSLRQFEAFF. Full variable domain (remainder filled in from reference TRBV7-9 and TRBJ1-1): DTGVSQNPRHKITKRGQNVTFRCDPISEHNRLYWYRQTLGQGPEFLTYFQNEAQLEKSRLLSDRFSAERPKGSFSTLEIQRTEQGDSAMYLCASSLRQFEAFFGQGTRLTVV.

The chain links TRBV4-1 to TRBJ2-5; D could derive from TRBD1 or TRBD2 (5 bases each). Looked up from germline, CDR1 is MGHRA and CDR2 is YSYEKL. The CDR3 sequence is 17 residues long. Between the trimmed V and J ends, which lost 1 base and 5 bases, there was a span of 20 bases. For the CDR3, the DNA is TGCGCCAGCAGCCAAGTCGGCAGGGACCCGTATGGGGAGACCCAGTACTTC. Translation gives CASSQVGRDPYGETQYF.

The V and J genes are TRBV13 and TRBJ2-1; D gene uncertain. The CDR3 is 13 amino acids. The germline V and J ends were trimmed by 6 bases and 5 bases, with 11 bases remaining between them. Germline CDR1 reads PRHDT; CDR2 reads FYEKMQ (reference sequence). DNA of the CDR3: TGTGCCAGCAGAGACGAAGCGAACAATGAGCAGTTCTTC. It translates to CASRDEANNEQFF.

This clonotype showed up just a few times. The J gene is TRBJ2-2, the V gene TRBV7-3; D unclear. CDR1 and CDR2 from the germline V gene are SGHTA and FQGTGA. The CDR3 sequence is 13 residues long. Between the trimmed V and J ends, which lost 5 bases and 7 bases, there was a span of 11 bases. CDR3 loop: CASSPQWGGELFF. The CDR3 DNA reads as TGTGCCAGCAGCCCTCAATGGGGCGGGGAGCTGTTTTTT.

This clonotype was seen a handful of times. The chain is built from TRBV12-3 or TRBV12-4 and TRBJ2-7; D might be TRBD1 or TRBD2, each matching 5 bases. Trimming left V 2 bases short and J 0 bases short, with 8 bases between. The CDR3 sequence is 14 residues long. The CDR3 protein is CASSLHGASYEQYF. The CDR3 coding sequence is TGTGCCAGCAGTTTACACGGGGCCTCCTACGAGCAGTACTTC.

The chain is built from TRBV27 and TRBJ2-5; D is ambiguous. V dropped 7 bases and J dropped 3 bases, with 18 bases sitting between them. CDR1 is MNHEY, CDR2 SMNVEV, per germline (reference sequence). The CDR3 extends over 15 amino acids. The CDR3: CASTIFRGAKETQYF. CDR3 sequence (DNA): TGTGCCAGCACCATTTTCCGCGGAGCAAAAGAGACCCAGTACTTC.

The chain recombines TRBV6-2 or TRBV6-3 with TRBJ2-7; D might be TRBD2 (6 bases). The CDR3 has 15 amino acids. V was shortened by 2 bases and J by 3 bases, with 14 bases between the two germline ends. Germline V CDR1 and CDR2: MNHEY, SVGEGT. CDR3 coding DNA: TGTGCCAGCAGTTACAAGGACTACCCCTTCTACGAGCAGTACTTC. It yields the protein CASSYKDYPFYEQYF.

This chain links TRBV24-1 with TRBJ1-2, with D unresolved. The germline V and J ends were trimmed by 6 bases and 0 bases, with 10 bases remaining between them. Germline V gives CDR1 KGHDR, CDR2 SFDVKD. The CDR3 runs 14 residues. CDR3: CATSPAAANYGYTF. For the CDR3, the DNA is TGTGCCACCAGTCCAGCAGCGGCTAACTATGGCTACACCTTC.

V gene TRBV12-3 or TRBV12-4 combines with J gene TRBJ2-1; TRBD2 matches at 11 bases. This CDR3 has 15 residues. V shed 6 bases and J 8 bases; nucleotides not matched to a gene: 9. The DNA of the CDR3 is TGTGCCAGCAGCCCAACTAGCGGGAGTTTGTATGAGCAGTTCTTC. Translated: CASSPTSGSLYEQFF.

This clonotype was picked up a small number of times. This chain joins TRBV11-2 and TRBJ1-1; D call uncertain. The germline V gene encodes CDR1 SGHAT and CDR2 FQNNGV. V lost 5 bases and J 2 bases, leaving 9 bases between the germline ends. The CDR3 contains 13 residues. This CDR3 is CASSPWANTEAFF. CDR3 in DNA: TGTGCCAGCAGCCCTTGGGCCAACACTGAAGCTTTCTTT.

This chain joins TRBV24-1 and TRBJ2-1, with 14 bases fitting TRBD2. The CDR3 runs to 18 residues. With 3 bases clipped from V and 0 bases from J, the junction kept 3 bases outside the gene matches. Germline-derived CDR1 and CDR2 are KGHDR and SFDVKD. The CDR3 reads CATSDPGTSGSSYNEQFF. The CDR3 nucleotides read TGTGCCACCAGTGATCCTGGGACTAGCGGGAGCTCCTACAATGAGCAGTTCTTC.

This clonotype was seen a few times. The chain employs TRBV7-8 and TRBJ1-6; possibly TRBD1 for D (5 bases). The germline gives CDR1 SGHVS, CDR2 FQNEAQ. Between the trimmed V and J ends, which lost 1 base and 6 bases, there was a span of 19 bases. This CDR3 region has 18 residues. CDR3 coding DNA: TGTGCCAGCAGCTTAGTTTCCCGGGGCCCAGAAATTAATTCACCCCTCCACTTT. It specifies CASSLVSRGPEINSPLHF. Full variable domain (outside the CDR3, taken from reference TRBV7-8 and TRBJ1-6): GAGVSQSPRYKVAKRGQDVALRCDPISGHVSLFWYQQALGQGPEFLTYFQNEAQLDKSGLPSDRFFAERPEGSVSTLKIQRTQQEDSAVYLCASSLVSRGPEINSPLHFGNGTRLTVT.

This clonotype was seen only a few times. The J gene is TRBJ2-7, the V gene TRBV13; TRBD2 aligns across 7 bases. This CDR3 contains 14 residues. The V and J ends lost 6 bases and 0 bases, in that order; junction bases with no gene match: 5. Germline CDR1 and CDR2: PRHDT and FYEKMQ (reference sequence). The CDR3 DNA reads TGTGCCAGCAGTCCAGCGGGAAGCTCCTACGAGCAGTACTTC. Its protein product is CASSPAGSSYEQYF.

Only a few counts were recorded for this clonotype. The chain uses TRBV12-5 and TRBJ2-2; weak D call: TRBD2 (5 bases). V was pared by 1 base and J by 9 bases, with 12 bases between. The CDR3 covers 14 residues. From germline, CDR1 is LGHNT and CDR2 FRNRAP. The CDR3 nucleotides are TGTGCTAGTGGTTTGGACGTGGGGAGCCGGGAGCTGTTTTTT. This codes for CASGLDVGSRELFF.

This clonotype was observed a few times. The chain uses TRBV18 and TRBJ1-1; 9 bases line up with TRBD1. CDR3 length: 17 amino acids. The V gene's germline CDR1 is KGHSH and CDR2 LQKENI. The V gene end was trimmed by 6 bases and the J gene end by 4 bases; junction bases not matched to a gene: 15. As DNA, the CDR3 is TGTGCCAGCTCCCCCCGGACAGGGGATGTGATGACCACTGAAGCTTTCTTT. It yields the protein CASSPRTGDVMTTEAFF.

In its sample, this clonotype was seen a few times. The V call is TRBV2, the J call TRBJ1-5; no clear D gene. V was cut by 2 bases and J by 0 bases, with 14 bases left in between. CDR1 is SNHLY, CDR2 FYNNEI, per germline. There are 17 residues in the CDR3. The CDR3 spells CASSERESGDSNQPQHF. DNA of the CDR3: TGTGCCAGCAGTGAACGGGAGAGCGGGGATAGCAATCAGCCCCAGCATTTT.

In its sample, this clonotype was seen many times. This chain connects TRBV7-8 to TRBJ1-1; TRBD1 is a possible D gene (5 bases). Between the trimmed V and J ends, which lost 2 bases and 5 bases, there was a span of 12 bases. CDR3 length: 14 residues. Germline-derived CDR1 and CDR2 are SGHVS and FQNEAQ. This chain's CDR3 is CASSLQGLWTEAFF. For the CDR3, the DNA is TGTGCCAGCAGCTTACAGGGTTTGTGGACTGAAGCTTTCTTT. Using reference TRBV7-8 and TRBJ1-1 for the parts outside the CDR3, the full variable domain is GAGVSQSPRYKVAKRGQDVALRCDPISGHVSLFWYQQALGQGPEFLTYFQNEAQLDKSGLPSDRFFAERPEGSVSTLKIQRTQQEDSAVYLCASSLQGLWTEAFFGQGTRLTVV.

This clonotype has ten or more counts. The J gene is TRBJ2-3, the V gene TRBV7-6, with D unclear. Germline V gene data show CDR1 as SGHVS and CDR2 as FNYEAQ. Trimming left V 5 bases short and J 0 bases short, with 21 bases between. The CDR3 is 18 amino acids. The CDR3 DNA follows: TGTGCCAGCAGCCGAAACGCCCCCCTCCGGACCAGCACAGATACGCAGTATTTT. It translates to CASSRNAPLRTSTDTQYF. Complete variable domain (other parts from reference TRBV7-6 and TRBJ2-3): GAGVSQSPRYKVTKRGQDVALRCDPISGHVSLYWYRQALGQGPEFLTYFNYEAQQDKSGLPNDRFSAERPEGSISTLTIQRTEQRDSAMYRCASSRNAPLRTSTDTQYFGPGTRLTVL.

This clonotype was counted only a few times. CDR3 coding DNA: TGTGCCAGCAGCTTAGCCGGGACAGGGGGAAATGAGCAGTTCTTC. Its translation: CASSLAGTGGNEQFF. This chain links TRBV7-8 with TRBJ2-1, with 11 bases that match TRBD1. Germline V gives CDR1 SGHVS, CDR2 FQNEAQ. The CDR3 sequence is 15 residues long. The V and J ends lost 0 bases and 7 bases, in that order; junction bases with no gene match: 2.